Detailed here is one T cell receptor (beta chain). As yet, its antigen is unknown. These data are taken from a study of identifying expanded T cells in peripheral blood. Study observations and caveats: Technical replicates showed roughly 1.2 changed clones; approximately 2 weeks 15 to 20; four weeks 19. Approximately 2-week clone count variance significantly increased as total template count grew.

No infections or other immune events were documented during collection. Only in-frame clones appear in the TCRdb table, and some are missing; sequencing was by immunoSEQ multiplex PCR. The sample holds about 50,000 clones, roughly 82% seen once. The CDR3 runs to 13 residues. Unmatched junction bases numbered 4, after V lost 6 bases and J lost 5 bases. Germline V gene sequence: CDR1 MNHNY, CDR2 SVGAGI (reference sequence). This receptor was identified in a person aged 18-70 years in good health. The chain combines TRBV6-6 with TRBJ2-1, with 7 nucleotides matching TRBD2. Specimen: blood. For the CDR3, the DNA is TGTGCCAGCAGCTCCCGGGGGGACAATGAGCAGTTCTTC. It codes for CASSSRGDNEQFF.